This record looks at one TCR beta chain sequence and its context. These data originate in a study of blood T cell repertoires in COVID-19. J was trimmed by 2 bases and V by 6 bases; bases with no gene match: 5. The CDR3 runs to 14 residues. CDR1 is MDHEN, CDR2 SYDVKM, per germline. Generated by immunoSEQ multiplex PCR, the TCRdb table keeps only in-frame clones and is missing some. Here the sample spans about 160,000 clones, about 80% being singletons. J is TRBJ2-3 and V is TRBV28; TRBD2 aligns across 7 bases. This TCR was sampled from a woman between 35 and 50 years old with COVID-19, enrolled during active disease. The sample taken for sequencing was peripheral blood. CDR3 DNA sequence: TGTGCCAGCAGGCCCAGCGGGAACACAGATACGCAGTATTTT. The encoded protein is CASRPSGNTDTQYF.